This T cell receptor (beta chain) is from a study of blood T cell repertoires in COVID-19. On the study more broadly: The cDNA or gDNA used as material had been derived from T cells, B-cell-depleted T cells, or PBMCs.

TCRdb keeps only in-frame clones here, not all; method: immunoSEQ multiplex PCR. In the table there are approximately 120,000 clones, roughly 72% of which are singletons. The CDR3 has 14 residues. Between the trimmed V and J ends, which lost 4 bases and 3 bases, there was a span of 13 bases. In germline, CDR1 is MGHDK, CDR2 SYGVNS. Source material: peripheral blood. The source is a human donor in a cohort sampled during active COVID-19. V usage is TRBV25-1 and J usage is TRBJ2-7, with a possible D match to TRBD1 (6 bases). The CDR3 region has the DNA TGTGCCAGCAGTGGGACTTTGGACAGCTACGAGCAGTACTTC. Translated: CASSGTLDSYEQYF.